The TCR beta chain under discussion was sequenced for a study of blood T cell repertoires in COVID-19. Study at large: T cells, B-cell-depleted T cells, or PBMCs provided the cDNA or gDNA that served as material.

Allocation to cohorts depended on clinical history reported by the participants. Each exposed participant met a COVID-19 case in the 2 weeks preceding study entry. With 3 bases removed from V and 3 bases from J, the gap between germline ends came to 6 bases. Germline loops: CDR1 SNHLY, CDR2 FYNNEI. The CDR3 has 12 amino acids. The table came from immunoSEQ multiplex PCR; TCRdb's copy has only in-frame clones and leaves some out. The table includes a few hundred thousand clones, 90% to 95% detected once. Sequenced material: PBMCs or T cells enriched from blood (not recorded which). The chain employs TRBV2 and TRBJ2-7; no firm D call. This TCR was sampled from a woman in her forties who had been exposed to COVID-19. CDR3 amino acids: CASSDMRYEQYF. The CDR3 DNA sequence: TGTGCCAGCAGTGACATGCGCTACGAGCAGTACTTC.